A single sample gave rise to the 3 T cell receptor beta chains below, sequenced in a study of T cells in Graves' hyperthyroidism and ophthalmopathy. Authors of the study amplified TCR beta CDR3 regions from RNA transcripts. First-round RT-PCR with HTBI primers amplified the TCR CDR3 region. TCRdb processed the multiplex PCR reads anew with MiXCR; each CDR3 protein has one entry. The top ten hold 45% to 55% of the sample, which has under 350,000 distinct CDR3 sequences, roughly 20% seen once. The source material was blood. These receptors were taken from a woman in her forties or fifties with Graves' hyperthyroidism.

This clonotype was seen repeatedly, ten times or more. CDR3 loop: CASSETPRGQPQHF. The CDR3 DNA follows: TGTGCCAGCAGTGAAACCCCCAGGGGTCAGCCCCAGCATTTT. The chain combines TRBV2 with TRBJ1-5; D is perhaps TRBD1 (6 bases). Deletions cut 2 bases from V and 6 bases from J, with 11 bases between. Germline CDR1 SNHLY, CDR2 FYNNEI. The CDR3 is 14 amino acids. The full variable domain, its missing parts supplied by reference TRBV2 and TRBJ1-5, is EPEVTQTPSHQVTQMGQEVILRCVPISNHLYFYWYRQILGQKVEFLVSFYNNEISEKSEIFDDQFSVERPDGSNFTLKIRSTKLEDSAMYFCASSETPRGQPQHFGDGTRLSIL.

The chain is built from TRBV4-1 and TRBJ2-7, with D possibly being TRBD1 (6 bases). V lost 4 bases and J 4 bases, leaving 14 bases between the germline ends. This CDR3 has 14 residues. CDR1 and CDR2 (germline): MGHRA, YSYEKL. In nucleotides, the CDR3 is TGCGCCAGCAGCCCCACAGGGCTAGGGTACGAGCAGTACGTC. Its translation: CASSPTGLGYEQYV.

The chain couples TRBV24-1 to TRBJ2-7, with TRBD2 matching over 7 bases. This CDR3 is 15 amino acids long. J lost 2 bases, V lost 5 bases, and 8 bases had no gene match. Germline V gene sequence: CDR1 KGHDR, CDR2 SFDVKD. In DNA form, the CDR3 reads TGTGCCACCAGTGGGGGGGGGGACGAAACCTACGAGCAGTACGTC. It encodes CATSGGGDETYEQYV.